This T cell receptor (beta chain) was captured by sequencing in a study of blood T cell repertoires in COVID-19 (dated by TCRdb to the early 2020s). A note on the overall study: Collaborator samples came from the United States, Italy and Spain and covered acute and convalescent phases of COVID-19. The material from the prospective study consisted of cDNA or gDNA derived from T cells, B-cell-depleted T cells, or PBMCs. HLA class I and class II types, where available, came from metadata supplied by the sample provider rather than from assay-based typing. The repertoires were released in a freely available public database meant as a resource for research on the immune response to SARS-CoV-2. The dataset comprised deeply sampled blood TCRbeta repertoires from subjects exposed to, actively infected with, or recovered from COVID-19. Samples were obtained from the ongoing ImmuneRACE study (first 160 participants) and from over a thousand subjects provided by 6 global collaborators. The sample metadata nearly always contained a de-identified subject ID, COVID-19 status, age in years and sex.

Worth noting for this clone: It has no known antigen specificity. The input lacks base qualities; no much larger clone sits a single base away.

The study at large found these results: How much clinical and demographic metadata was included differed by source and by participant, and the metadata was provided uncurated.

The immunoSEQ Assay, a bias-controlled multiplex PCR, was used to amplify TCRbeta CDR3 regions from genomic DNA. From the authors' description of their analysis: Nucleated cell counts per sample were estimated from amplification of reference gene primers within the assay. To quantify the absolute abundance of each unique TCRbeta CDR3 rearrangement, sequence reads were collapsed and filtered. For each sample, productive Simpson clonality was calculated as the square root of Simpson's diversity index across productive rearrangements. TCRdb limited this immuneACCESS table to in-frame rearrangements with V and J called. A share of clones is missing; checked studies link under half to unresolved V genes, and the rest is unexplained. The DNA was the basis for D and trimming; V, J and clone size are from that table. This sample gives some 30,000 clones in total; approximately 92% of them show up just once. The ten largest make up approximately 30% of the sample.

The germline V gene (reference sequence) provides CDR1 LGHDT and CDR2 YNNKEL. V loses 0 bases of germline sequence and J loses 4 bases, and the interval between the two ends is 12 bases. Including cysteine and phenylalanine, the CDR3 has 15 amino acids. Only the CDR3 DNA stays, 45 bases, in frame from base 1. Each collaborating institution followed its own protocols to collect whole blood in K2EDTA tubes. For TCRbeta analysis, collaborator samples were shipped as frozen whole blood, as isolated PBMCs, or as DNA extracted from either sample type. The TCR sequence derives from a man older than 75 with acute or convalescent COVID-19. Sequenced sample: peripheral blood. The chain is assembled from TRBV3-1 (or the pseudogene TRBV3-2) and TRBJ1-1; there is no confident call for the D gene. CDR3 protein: CASSQDPNIATEAFF. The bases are TGTGCCAGCAGCCAAGATCCCAACATCGCCACTGAAGCTTTCTTT.